A selection of T cell receptor beta chains follows, all from one sample in a study of CXCR4 blockade with PD-1 therapy in pancreatic cancer. The assay was immunoSEQ multiplex PCR, and TCRdb's table has in-frame clones only and misses some. Found here are nearly 6,000 clones, approximately 40% of them singletons; the top ten hold less than 15%. Source material: tumor tissue. These receptors came from a human donor with pancreatic ductal adenocarcinoma. Each CDR3 is given with its conserved first and last residue. A D gene is named only where the DNA matches it firmly. Expanded clones get a size class; other rows say once, few or many, or leave the size out.

-,TRBV18,TRBJ2-1,TRBD1,CASSEGQISYNEQFF,TGTGCCAGCTCCGAGGGACAGATCTCCTACAATGAGCAGTTCTTC
-,TRBV19,TRBJ2-7,-,CASSLIGGEQYF,TGTGCCAGTAGCCTGATTGGGGGGGAGCAGTACTTC
few,TRBV11-3,TRBJ1-2,-,CASSLVAATNYGYTF,TGTGCCAGCAGCTTGGTTGCGGCGACTAACTATGGCTACACCTTC
-,TRBV9,TRBJ2-1,-,CASSLGRVRGEQFF,TGTGCCAGCAGCTTGGGCAGGGTGAGGGGTGAGCAGTTCTTC
large,TRBV19,TRBJ1-4,-,CASSLVGGKLFF,TGTGCCAGTAGTCTCGTGGGGGGAAAACTGTTTTTT
few,TRBV18,TRBJ1-4,-,CASSRWGDTNEKLFF,TGTGCCAGCTCTCGCTGGGGGGATACTAATGAAAAACTGTTTTTT
-,TRBV28,TRBJ2-5,-,CASSLTGYQETQYF,TGTGCCAGCAGTTTAACAGGGTACCAAGAGACCCAGTACTTC
few,TRBV11-3,TRBJ2-2,TRBD1,CASSTLGQGNTGELFF,TGTGCCAGCAGCACTCTCGGACAGGGGAACACCGGGGAGCTGTTTTTT
-,TRBV6-8,TRBJ2-3,-,CASSLFSPATDTQYF,TGTGCCAGCAGCCTTTTCTCCCCAGCCACAGATACGCAGTATTTT
-,TRBV15,TRBJ1-3,-,CATSRDRLKDSGNTIYF,TGTGCCACCAGCAGAGATCGCCTAAAAGACTCTGGAAACACCATATATTTT
few,TRBV11-3,TRBJ2-1,TRBD2,CASSLLLAGGNEQFF,TGTGCCAGCAGCTTACTGCTAGCGGGTGGCAATGAGCAGTTCTTC
few,TRBV11-3,TRBJ2-1,TRBD1,CASSRTGLSNNEQFF,TGTGCCAGCAGCAGGACAGGTTTATCAAACAATGAGCAGTTCTTC
medium-sized,TRBV9,TRBJ2-3,-,CASSVGSSTDTQYF,TGTGCCAGCAGCGTAGGGAGTAGCACAGATACGCAGTATTTT
few,TRBV6-8,TRBJ1-1,-,CASSGWRQGARLAEAFF,TGTGCCAGCAGTGGGTGGAGGCAGGGCGCCCGACTGGCTGAAGCTTTCTTT
many,TRBV11-3,TRBJ2-5,-,CASSFGPPGGETQYF,TGTGCCAGCAGCTTCGGCCCTCCAGGGGGGGAGACCCAGTACTTC
-,TRBV18,TRBJ2-2,-,CASSQDSTNTGELFF,TGTGCCAGCTCTCAGGACAGTACGAACACCGGGGAGCTGTTTTTT
-,TRBV18,TRBJ2-3,TRBD2,CASSPLAGTQYF,TGTGCCAGCTCACCCCTAGCGGGAACGCAGTATTTT
few,TRBV7-1,TRBJ2-5,TRBD2,CASSHSGSKTQYF,TGTGCCAGCAGTCATAGCGGGAGCAAGACCCAGTACTTC
-,TRBV29-1,TRBJ1-1,TRBD1,CSVFLGTAALNTEAFF,TGCAGCGTCTTCCTAGGGACAGCCGCCTTGAACACTGAAGCTTTCTTT
few,TRBV29-1,TRBJ2-1,TRBD2,CSVVPGLATNNEQFF,TGCAGCGTGGTACCGGGACTAGCGACTAACAATGAGCAGTTCTTC
few,TRBV18,TRBJ2-6,-,CASSPGSGANVLTF,TGTGCCAGCTCACCGGGCTCTGGGGCCAACGTCCTGACTTTC
-,TRBV25-1,TRBJ2-5,-,CASSVQGIGETQYF,TGTGCCAGCAGTGTTCAGGGAATTGGAGAGACCCAGTACTTC
-,TRBV18,TRBJ1-2,TRBD1,CASSIDRGYGYTF,TGTGCCAGCTCAATCGACAGGGGCTATGGCTACACCTTC
few,TRBV6-8,TRBJ2-4,TRBD1,CASKNTGGARTDIQYF,TGTGCCAGCAAGAATACAGGGGGCGCGAGGACGGACATTCAGTACTTC
-,TRBV7-1,TRBJ2-1,TRBD1,CASRAGTGGDEQFF,TGTGCCAGCAGAGCCGGGACAGGGGGCGATGAGCAGTTCTTC
once,TRBV19,TRBJ2-1,-,CASSTRDPDNEQFF,TGTGCCAGTAGTACCCGAGACCCCGACAATGAGCAGTTCTTC